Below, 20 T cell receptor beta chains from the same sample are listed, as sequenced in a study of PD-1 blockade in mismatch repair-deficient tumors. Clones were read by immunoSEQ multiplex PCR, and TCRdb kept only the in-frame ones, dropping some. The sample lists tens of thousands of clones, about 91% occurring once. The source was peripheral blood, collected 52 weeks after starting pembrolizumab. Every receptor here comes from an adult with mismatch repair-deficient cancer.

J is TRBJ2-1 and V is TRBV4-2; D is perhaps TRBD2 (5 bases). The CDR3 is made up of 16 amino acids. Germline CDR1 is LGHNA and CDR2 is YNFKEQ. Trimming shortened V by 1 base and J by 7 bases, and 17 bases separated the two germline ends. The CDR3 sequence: CASSQGGTAVGNEQFF. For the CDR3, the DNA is TGTGCCAGCAGCCAAGGTGGAACAGCGGTGGGGAATGAGCAGTTCTTC.

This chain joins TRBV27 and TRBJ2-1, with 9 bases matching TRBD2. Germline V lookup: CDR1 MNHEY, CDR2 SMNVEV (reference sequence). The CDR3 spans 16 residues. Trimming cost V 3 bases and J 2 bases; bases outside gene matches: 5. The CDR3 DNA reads TGTGCCAGCAGTTTGGGAGCGGGAGGCCCCTACAATGAGCAGTTCTTC. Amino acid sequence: CASSLGAGGPYNEQFF.

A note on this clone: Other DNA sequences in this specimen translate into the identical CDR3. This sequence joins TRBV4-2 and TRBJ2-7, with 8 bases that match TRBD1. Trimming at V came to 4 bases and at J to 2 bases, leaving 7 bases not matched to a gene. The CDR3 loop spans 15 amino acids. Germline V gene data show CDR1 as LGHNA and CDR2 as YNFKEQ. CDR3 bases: TGTGCCAGCAGCCCCGGGACAGGCAACCCCTACGAGCAGTACTTC. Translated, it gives CASSPGTGNPYEQYF.

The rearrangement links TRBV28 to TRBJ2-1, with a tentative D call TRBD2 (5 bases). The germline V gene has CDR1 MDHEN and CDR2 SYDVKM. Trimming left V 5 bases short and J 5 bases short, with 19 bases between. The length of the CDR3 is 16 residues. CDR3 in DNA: TGTGCCAGCAGTCTCTACGGGGAAGGCTCACACAATGAGCAGTTCTTC. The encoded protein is CASSLYGEGSHNEQFF.

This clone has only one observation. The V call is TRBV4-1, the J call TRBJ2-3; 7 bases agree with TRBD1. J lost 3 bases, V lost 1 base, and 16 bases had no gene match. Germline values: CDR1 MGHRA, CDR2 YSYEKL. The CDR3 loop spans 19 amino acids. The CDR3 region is CASSQAGGKGPGGTDTQYF. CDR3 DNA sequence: TGCGCCAGCAGCCAAGCCGGTGGGAAGGGGCCAGGGGGAACAGATACGCAGTATTTT.

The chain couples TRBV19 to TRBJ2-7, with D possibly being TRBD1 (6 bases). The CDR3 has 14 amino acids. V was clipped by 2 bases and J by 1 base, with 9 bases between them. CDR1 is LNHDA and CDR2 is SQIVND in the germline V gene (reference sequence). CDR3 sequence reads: CASSIIDRSYEQYF. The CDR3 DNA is TGTGCCAGTAGTATAATTGACAGGTCCTACGAGCAGTACTTC.

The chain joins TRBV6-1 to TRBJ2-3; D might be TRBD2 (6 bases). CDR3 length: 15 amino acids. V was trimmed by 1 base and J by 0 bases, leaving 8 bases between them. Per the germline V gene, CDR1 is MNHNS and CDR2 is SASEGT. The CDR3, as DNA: TGTGCCAGCAGTGAAGGGAGCGGGAGCACAGATACGCAGTATTTT. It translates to CASSEGSGSTDTQYF.

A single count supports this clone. CDR3: CASSPDRARVYEQYF. Written as DNA, the CDR3 is TGTGCCAGCAGTCCTGACAGGGCTCGGGTGTACGAGCAGTACTTC. This chain joins TRBV28 and TRBJ2-7, with 7 bases lining up with TRBD1. The CDR3 sequence is 15 residues long. The germline CDR1 and CDR2 sequences are MDHEN and SYDVKM. The V segment lost 5 bases and the J segment 4 bases; nucleotides outside the gene matches: 11.

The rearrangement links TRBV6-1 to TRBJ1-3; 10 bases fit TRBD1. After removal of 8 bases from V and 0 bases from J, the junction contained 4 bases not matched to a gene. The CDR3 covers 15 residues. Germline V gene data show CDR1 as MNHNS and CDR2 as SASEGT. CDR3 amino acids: CASSRTGGSGNTIYF. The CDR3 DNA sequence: TGTGCCAGCTCCCGGACAGGGGGCTCTGGAAACACCATATATTTT.

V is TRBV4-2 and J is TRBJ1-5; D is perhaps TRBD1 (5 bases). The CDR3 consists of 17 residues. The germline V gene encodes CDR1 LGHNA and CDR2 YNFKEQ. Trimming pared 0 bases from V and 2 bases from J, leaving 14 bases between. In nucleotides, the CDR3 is TGTGCCAGCAGCCAAGATTTACGGGGGGTAGGCAATCAGCCCCAGCATTTT. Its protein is CASSQDLRGVGNQPQHF.

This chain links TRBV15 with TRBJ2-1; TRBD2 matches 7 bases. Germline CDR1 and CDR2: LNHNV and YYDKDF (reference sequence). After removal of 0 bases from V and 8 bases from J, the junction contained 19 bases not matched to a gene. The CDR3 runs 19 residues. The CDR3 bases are TGTGCCACCAGCAGAGAAGGCCGGACTAGACGGAACCAATGGGATGAGCAGTTCTTC. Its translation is CATSREGRTRRNQWDEQFF.

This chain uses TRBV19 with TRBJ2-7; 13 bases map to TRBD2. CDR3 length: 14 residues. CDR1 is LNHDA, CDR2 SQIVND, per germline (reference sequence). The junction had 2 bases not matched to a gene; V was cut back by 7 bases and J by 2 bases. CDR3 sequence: CASTGTSGTYEQYF. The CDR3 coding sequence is TGTGCCAGTACCGGGACTAGCGGGACCTACGAGCAGTACTTC.

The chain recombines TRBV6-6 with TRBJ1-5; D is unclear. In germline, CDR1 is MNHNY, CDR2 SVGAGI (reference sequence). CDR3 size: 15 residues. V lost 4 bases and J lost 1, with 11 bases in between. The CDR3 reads CASSSAPRSNQPQHF. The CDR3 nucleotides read TGTGCCAGCAGTTCCGCCCCCAGAAGCAATCAGCCCCAGCATTTT.

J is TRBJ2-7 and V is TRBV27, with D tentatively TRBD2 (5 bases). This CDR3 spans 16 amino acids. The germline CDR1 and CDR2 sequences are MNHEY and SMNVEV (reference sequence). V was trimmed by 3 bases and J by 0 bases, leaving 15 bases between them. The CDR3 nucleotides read TGTGCCAGCAGTTTGCTCGGGCGGGCAGACTCCTACGAGCAGTACTTC. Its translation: CASSLLGRADSYEQYF.

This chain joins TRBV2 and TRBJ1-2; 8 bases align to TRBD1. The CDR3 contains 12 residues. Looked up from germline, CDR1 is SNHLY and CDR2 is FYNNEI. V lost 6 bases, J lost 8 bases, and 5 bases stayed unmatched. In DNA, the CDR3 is TGTGCCAGCAGCGGACAGGGACGAGGCTACACCTTC. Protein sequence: CASSGQGRGYTF.

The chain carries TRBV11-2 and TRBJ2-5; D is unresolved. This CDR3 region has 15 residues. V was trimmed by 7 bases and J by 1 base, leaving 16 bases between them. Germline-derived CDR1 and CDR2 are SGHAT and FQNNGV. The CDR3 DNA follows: TGTGCCAGCACCTCCCACGAGGCTTCCCAAGAGACCCAGTACTTC. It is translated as CASTSHEASQETQYF.

DNA of the CDR3: TGCGCCAGCAGTGAGGGGGCGGGAGGGACAGATACGCAGTATTTT. Translating gives CASSEGAGGTDTQYF. The chain joins TRBV10-2 to TRBJ2-3; 9 bases align to TRBD2. CDR1 and CDR2 from the germline V gene are WSHSY and SAAADI. The V segment lost 2 bases and the J segment 3 bases; nucleotides outside the gene matches: 3. This CDR3 region has 15 residues.

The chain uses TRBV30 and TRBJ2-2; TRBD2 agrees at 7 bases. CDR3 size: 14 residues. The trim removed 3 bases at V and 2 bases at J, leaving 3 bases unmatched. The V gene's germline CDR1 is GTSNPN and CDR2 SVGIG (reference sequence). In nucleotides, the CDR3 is TGTGCCTGGAGGCCAGCGGGAAACACCGGGGAGCTGTTTTTT. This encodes CAWRPAGNTGELFF.

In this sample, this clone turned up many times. The CDR3 region is CATSRDWADQETQYF. Written as DNA, the CDR3 is TGTGCCACCAGCAGAGATTGGGCGGATCAAGAGACCCAGTACTTC. V and J are TRBV15 and TRBJ2-5; D unclear. CDR1 is LNHNV and CDR2 is YYDKDF in the germline V gene (reference sequence). The CDR3 length is 15 residues. V was cut by 0 bases and J by 2 bases, with 10 bases left in between.

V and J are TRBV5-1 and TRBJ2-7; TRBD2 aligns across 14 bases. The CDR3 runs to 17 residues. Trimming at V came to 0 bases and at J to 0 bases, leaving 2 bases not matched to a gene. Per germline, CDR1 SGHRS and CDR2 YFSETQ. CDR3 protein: CASSLGLAGGSSYEQYF. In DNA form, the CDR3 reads TGCGCCAGCAGCTTGGGACTAGCGGGAGGGAGCTCCTACGAGCAGTACTTC.